Listed here are 6 T cell receptor beta chains from one sample, sequenced in a study of T cell clones after liver transplantation. TCRdb's table, derived via immunoSEQ multiplex PCR, lists solely in-frame clones and lacks some. The sample yields more than 65,000 clones, more than 75% seen once. The material was CD4+ T cells from blood, obtained before liver transplant. The receptors here all came from a human donor who received a liver transplant.

V usage is TRBV25-1 and J usage is TRBJ2-7; TRBD1 matches 8 bases. V lost 1 base and J lost 0; bases outside the gene matches: 5. This CDR3 is 16 amino acids long. The germline V gene encodes CDR1 MGHDK and CDR2 SYGVNS. In DNA, the CDR3 is TGTGCCAGCAGTGAATCGGGCAGGGGGCCCTCCTACGAGCAGTACTTC. Amino acid sequence: CASSESGRGPSYEQYF.

The CDR3 loop is CASSGQGLGNEQFF. DNA of the CDR3: TGTGCCAGTAGTGGACAGGGCCTAGGAAATGAGCAGTTCTTC. V usage is TRBV19 and J usage is TRBJ2-1; the match to TRBD1 covers 8 bases. CDR3 length: 14 residues. The J segment lost 7 bases and the V segment lost 5 bases, leaving 7 bases of the junction unmatched. CDR1 is LNHDA, CDR2 SQIVND, per germline (reference sequence).

This clone has a single count. V gene TRBV7-2 combines with J gene TRBJ1-1; no definite D call. This CDR3 spans 13 amino acids. The germline gives CDR1 SGHTA, CDR2 FQGNSA. V lost 5 bases, J lost 8 bases, and 15 bases lay in between. The CDR3 sequence is CASSPWVEPEAFF. CDR3 DNA sequence: TGTGCCAGCAGCCCTTGGGTCGAGCCAGAAGCTTTCTTT.

The gene calls are TRBV5-4 and TRBJ1-2; TRBD1 matches 9 bases. Germline CDR1 SGHNT, CDR2 YYREEE (reference sequence). The CDR3 covers 14 residues. With 2 bases clipped from V and 4 bases from J, the junction kept 3 bases outside the gene matches. Here the CDR3 reads CASSLGQGIYGYTF. The DNA for the CDR3 is TGTGCCAGCAGCTTAGGACAGGGGATCTATGGCTACACCTTC. The whole variable domain, filled in from reference TRBV5-4 and TRBJ1-2, reads ETGVTQSPTHLIKTRGQQVTLRCSSQSGHNTVSWYQQALGQGPQFIFQYYREEENGRGNFPPRFSGLQFPNYSSELNVNALELDDSALYLCASSLGQGIYGYTFGSGTRLTVV.

The CDR3 reads CASSPRTSGTYEQYF. CDR3 nucleotides: TGTGCCAGCAGCCCCCGGACTAGCGGGACCTACGAGCAGTACTTC. The chain employs TRBV7-8 and TRBJ2-7; 12 bases align to TRBD2. Trimming cost V 5 bases and J 2 bases; bases outside gene matches: 4. Per the germline V gene, CDR1 is SGHVS and CDR2 is FQNEAQ. This CDR3 has 15 amino acids.

The chain links TRBV28 to TRBJ1-4, with D uncertain. Trimming pared 2 bases from V and 7 bases from J, leaving 5 bases between. This CDR3 contains 12 residues. Germline CDR1 reads MDHEN; CDR2 reads SYDVKM. CDR3 DNA sequence: TGTGCCAGCAGTTTACGGGTTGAAAAACTGTTTTTT. Protein: CASSLRVEKLFF.